The 25 T cell receptor beta chains presented below share a single source sample, sequenced in a study of control samples from healthy donors and cancer patients. The data were produced by immunoSEQ multiplex PCR, yet TCRdb's version contains in-frame clones alone and is incomplete. The sample has 150,000 or so clones, around 88% seen once. The sequenced sample was blood. These TCRs come from a man between 18 and 29 years old in good health.

The chain links TRBV3-1 (or the pseudogene TRBV3-2) to TRBJ2-7; tentative D call: TRBD1 (6 bases). The CDR3 is 17 amino acids. The V end was cut by 0 bases, the J end by 0 bases, with 15 bases between. The germline V gene has CDR1 LGHDT and CDR2 YNNKEL (reference sequence). CDR3 in amino acids: CASSQDRSTGVSYEQYF. DNA for the CDR3: TGTGCCAGCAGCCAAGATCGGTCGACAGGAGTCTCCTACGAGCAGTACTTC.

The chain employs TRBV7-6 and TRBJ2-1; D possibly corresponds to TRBD1 (6 bases). CDR1 and CDR2 (germline): SGHVS, FNYEAQ. Trimming removed 3 bases at V and 4 bases at J, with 16 bases between. The CDR3 sequence is 16 residues long. For the CDR3, the DNA is TGTGCCAGCAGCTTGGGGCACAGGGCGGATTACAATGAGCAGTTCTTC. Translated: CASSLGHRADYNEQFF.

This rearrangement joins TRBV29-1 to TRBJ2-5; 8 bases fit TRBD1. Germline V gene lookup returns CDR1 SQVTM and CDR2 ANQGSEA. The CDR3 spans 12 residues. The ends lost 4 bases at V and 7 bases at J; junction bases unmatched: 5. CDR3 residues: CSVGDRRGTQYF. The CDR3 nucleotides read TGCAGCGTTGGGGACAGGAGGGGGACCCAGTACTTC.

The rearrangement joins TRBV30 to TRBJ1-1; D gene ambiguous. The CDR3 sequence is 13 residues long. Trimming shortened V by 3 bases and J by 0 bases, and 8 bases separated the two germline ends. From germline, CDR1 is GTSNPN and CDR2 SVGIG (reference sequence). The CDR3 sequence: CAWSIVLNTEAFF. As DNA, the CDR3 is TGTGCCTGGAGCATAGTATTGAACACTGAAGCTTTCTTT.

This clone was detected only once. The chain uses TRBV27 and TRBJ2-1; tentative D call: TRBD1 (6 bases). The CDR3 is 14 residues long. V dropped 3 bases and J dropped 6 bases, with 12 bases sitting between them. Germline values: CDR1 MNHEY, CDR2 SMNVEV (reference sequence). In nucleotides, the CDR3 is TGTGCCAGCAGTTTGACAGGCTTTGGCAATGAGCAGTTCTTC. Translating gives CASSLTGFGNEQFF.

The table lists this clone with a count of one. This chain uses TRBV4-2 with TRBJ2-1; TRBD2 matches 10 bases. V shed 2 bases, J shed 4 bases, and the junction held 8 bases outside the gene matches. The CDR3 has 17 residues. Per the germline V gene, CDR1 is LGHNA and CDR2 is YNFKEQ. This CDR3 reads CASSQSRTSGSYNEQFF. In DNA, the CDR3 is TGTGCCAGCAGCCAAAGTAGGACTAGCGGAAGTTACAATGAGCAGTTCTTC.

The rearrangement joins TRBV19 to TRBJ1-1; possible D gene TRBD1, 5 bases. There are 15 residues in the CDR3. Trimming cost V 2 bases and J 0 bases, with 10 bases left between them. In germline, CDR1 is LNHDA, CDR2 SQIVND (reference sequence). The CDR3 here is CASSISGVLNTEAFF. The CDR3 nucleotides are TGTGCCAGTAGTATATCGGGGGTTCTGAACACTGAAGCTTTCTTT.

J is TRBJ1-5 and V is TRBV30; no definite D call. Germline CDR1 GTSNPN, CDR2 SVGIG (reference sequence). V lost 3 bases and J 2 bases, leaving 14 bases between the germline ends. The CDR3 contains 15 residues. CDR3 residues: CAWSMLDLGNQPQHF. Written as DNA, the CDR3 is TGTGCCTGGAGCATGTTGGACCTAGGCAATCAGCCCCAGCATTTT.

The chain is built from TRBV6-5 and TRBJ1-2, with a possible D match to TRBD1 (5 bases). This CDR3 has 15 amino acids. V dropped 6 bases and J dropped 2 bases, with 16 bases sitting between them. The germline V gene encodes CDR1 MNHEY and CDR2 SVGAGI. The CDR3 region is CASRTRAETNYGYTF. The DNA for the CDR3 is TGTGCCAGCAGGACCAGGGCCGAAACCAACTATGGCTACACCTTC.

The rearrangement uses TRBV7-2 and TRBJ2-1; 12 bases line up with TRBD2. Germline CDR1 is SGHTA and CDR2 is FQGNSA. This CDR3 is 13 amino acids long. Germline trimming cut 5 bases from V and 11 bases from J; bases unmatched to any gene: 4. The CDR3 loop is CASSLGLAGQQFF. The CDR3 DNA sequence: TGTGCCAGCAGCCTAGGACTAGCGGGGCAGCAGTTCTTC.

This rearrangement joins TRBV5-6 to TRBJ1-4; D remains unclear. The CDR3 runs to 16 residues. V was pared by 2 bases and J by 5 bases, with 16 bases between. Germline V lookup: CDR1 SGHDT, CDR2 YYEEEE. The CDR3 DNA is TGTGCCAGCAGCTTCCGGGAATTCCATCTGAATGAAAAACTGTTTTTT. Its protein product is CASSFREFHLNEKLFF.

The chain is built from TRBV7-8 and TRBJ1-2; no reliable D call. V was cut by 3 bases and J by 2 bases, with 7 bases left in between. This CDR3 has 13 amino acids. Germline CDR1 reads SGHVS; CDR2 reads FQNEAQ. The CDR3 coding sequence is TGTGCCAGCAGCTTGACCGAGAACTATGGCTACACCTTC. This sequence encodes CASSLTENYGYTF.

For this clone: One junction end disagrees with the germline gene, perhaps due to a read error. The chain couples TRBV14 to TRBJ1-1, with D possibly being TRBD1 (6 bases). Germline V gives CDR1 SGHDN, CDR2 FVKESK. The CDR3 consists of 13 residues. CDR3 in amino acids: CASTQQGHTEAFF. CDR3 DNA: TGTGCCAGCACCCAACAGGGTCACACTGAAGCTTTCTTT. Complete variable domain (other parts from reference TRBV14 and TRBJ1-1): EAGVTQFPSHSVIEKGQTVTLRCDPISGHDNLYWYRRVMGKEIKFLLHFVKESKQDESGMPNNRFLAERTGGTYSTLKVQPAELEDSGVYFCASTQQGHTEAFFGQGTRLTVV.

V and J are TRBV28 and TRBJ2-7; D is perhaps TRBD1 or TRBD2 (5 bases each). Germline V CDR1 and CDR2: MDHEN, SYDVKM. This CDR3 has 19 amino acids. Trimming took off 6 bases at V and 0 bases at J, with 27 bases between the two ends. The CDR3 loop reads CASSLSYSSGTFSSYEQYF. CDR3 DNA sequence: TGTGCCAGCAGCCTGTCTTATTCCTCCGGGACCTTCAGCTCCTACGAGCAGTACTTC.

V is TRBV19 and J is TRBJ1-3; D is possibly TRBD1 (6 bases). The ends were cut back, 4 bases at V and 2 bases at J, with 12 bases in the middle. The germline V gene encodes CDR1 LNHDA and CDR2 SQIVND (reference sequence). This CDR3 contains 15 residues. This CDR3 is CASSTSGETGNTIYF. Here the CDR3 DNA reads TGTGCCAGTAGTACTTCAGGGGAAACTGGAAACACCATATATTTT.

The V and J genes are TRBV18 and TRBJ1-4; perhaps TRBD1 as D (5 bases). Germline values: CDR1 KGHSH, CDR2 LQKENI. The V end was cut by 7 bases, the J end by 10 bases, with 22 bases between. The length of the CDR3 is 15 residues. The CDR3, as DNA: TGTGCCAGCTTCACCACAGGCACTCGAAGGGGAAAACTGTTTTTT. Translation gives CASFTTGTRRGKLFF.

This clone was found a few times. This CDR3 is CASRVAGGPNEQFF. CDR3 nucleotides: TGTGCCAGCAGGGTAGCGGGGGGCCCGAATGAGCAGTTCTTC. The chain uses TRBV27 and TRBJ2-1; 10 positions agree with TRBD2. The CDR3 runs 14 residues. Unmatched junction bases numbered 6, after V lost 6 bases and J lost 7 bases. Germline V lookup: CDR1 MNHEY, CDR2 SMNVEV (reference sequence).

The chain employs TRBV28 and TRBJ1-1, with 9 bases matching TRBD1. This CDR3 contains 15 residues. The germline V gene has CDR1 MDHEN and CDR2 SYDVKM. Trimming removed 8 bases from V and 0 bases from J; junction bases left unmatched: 7. In DNA form, the CDR3 reads TGTGCCAGCCGAGGGGGACAGGGCATGAACACTGAAGCTTTCTTT. It translates to CASRGGQGMNTEAFF.

This rearrangement joins TRBV18 to TRBJ2-2, with a possible D match to TRBD1 (6 bases). V was shortened by 3 bases and J by 1 base, with 9 bases between the two germline ends. CDR1 KGHSH and CDR2 LQKENI come from the germline V gene. This CDR3 has 15 residues. CDR3 loop: CASSPDRKNTGELFF. The CDR3 nucleotides are TGTGCCAGCTCACCGGACAGAAAGAACACCGGGGAGCTGTTTTTT.

V and J are TRBV28 and TRBJ1-5; the D is unclear. Germline-derived CDR1 and CDR2 are MDHEN and SYDVKM. The V gene lost 8 bases and the J gene lost 4 bases, with 6 bases spanning the gap. The CDR3 length is 11 residues. The CDR3 DNA sequence: TGTGCCAGCGGCGGGAATCAGCCCCAGCATTTT. Translated, it gives CASGGNQPQHF.

The chain uses TRBV5-5 and TRBJ2-2, with D maybe TRBD2 (5 bases). V shed 0 bases and J shed 3 bases, with 6 bases lying between them. This CDR3 is 14 amino acids long. The germline gives CDR1 SGHKS, CDR2 YYEKEE (reference sequence). The CDR3 loop reads CASSLERYTGELFF. As DNA, the CDR3 is TGTGCCAGCAGCTTGGAGCGGTACACCGGGGAGCTGTTTTTT.

This rearrangement joins TRBV18 to TRBJ1-5; D might be TRBD1 (6 bases). This CDR3 contains 14 residues. The V gene's germline CDR1 is KGHSH and CDR2 LQKENI. Trimming stripped 4 bases from V and 5 bases from J, with 12 bases between. CDR3 sequence reads: CASSQQGTDQPQHF. CDR3 sequence (DNA): TGTGCCAGCTCACAGCAGGGGACCGATCAGCCCCAGCATTTT.

V and J are TRBV6-5 and TRBJ1-1; no clear D. The CDR3 extends over 13 amino acids. CDR1 is MNHEY, CDR2 SVGAGI, per germline. Trimming took 0 bases from V and 7 from J, leaving 9 bases between them. The chain's CDR3 is CASSYSLDVEAFF. The CDR3 DNA is TGTGCCAGCAGTTACTCCCTTGATGTTGAAGCTTTCTTT.

The V gene is TRBV28, the J gene TRBJ2-1, with D possibly being TRBD2 (5 bases). Trimming took off 8 bases at V and 9 bases at J, with 17 bases between the two ends. The CDR3 runs to 13 residues. Germline CDR1 is MDHEN and CDR2 is SYDVKM. The CDR3 DNA follows: TGTGCCAGCTCTACCGGGGATCGGTTTGAGCAGTTCTTC. Translating it yields CASSTGDRFEQFF. Full variable domain (rest looked up from reference TRBV28 and TRBJ2-1): DVKVTQSSRYLVKRTGEKVFLECVQDMDHENMFWYRQDPGLGLRLIYFSYDVKMKEKGDIPEGYSVSREKKERFSLILESASTNQTSMYLCASSTGDRFEQFFGPGTRLTVL.

The CDR3 region is CASSTGGHTEAFF. The CDR3 nucleotides read TGTGCCAGCAGCACAGGGGGGCATACTGAAGCTTTCTTT. The chain combines TRBV12-3 or TRBV12-4 with TRBJ1-1, with 8 bases aligning to TRBD1. CDR3 length: 13 amino acids. J lost 5 bases, V lost 6 bases, and 5 bases had no gene match.